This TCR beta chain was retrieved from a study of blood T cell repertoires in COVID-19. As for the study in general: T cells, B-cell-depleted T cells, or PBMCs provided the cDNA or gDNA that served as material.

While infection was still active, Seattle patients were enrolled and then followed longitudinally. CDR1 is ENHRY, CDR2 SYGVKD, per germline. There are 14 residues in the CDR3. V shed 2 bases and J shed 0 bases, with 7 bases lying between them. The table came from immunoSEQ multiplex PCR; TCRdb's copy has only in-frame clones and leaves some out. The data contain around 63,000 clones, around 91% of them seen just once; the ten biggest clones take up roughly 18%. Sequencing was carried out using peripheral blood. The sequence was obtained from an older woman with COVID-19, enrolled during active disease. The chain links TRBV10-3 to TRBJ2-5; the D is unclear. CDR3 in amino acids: CAISEGQDQETQYF. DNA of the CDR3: TGTGCCATCAGTGAGGGGCAGGACCAAGAGACCCAGTACTTC.